The entry that follows covers one T cell receptor (beta chain) sequence. Blood was sampled at baseline, cycle 4 day 1, and cycle 7 day 1. The sample originates from a study of OX40 agonist ivuxolimab in advanced cancers. Overall study: A history of anti-PD-1, anti-PD-L1 or anti-CTLA-4 therapy was acceptable, and over 30% had some.

Some clones are missing from TCRdb's copy, which holds only in-frame ones; the method was immunoSEQ multiplex PCR. Of tens of thousands of clones in the sample, roughly 83% were seen once. CDR3 length: 14 amino acids. Germline V lookup: CDR1 SGHKS, CDR2 YYEKEE (reference sequence). The V gene lost 1 base and the J gene lost 7 bases, with 13 bases spanning the gap. The rearrangement links TRBV5-5 to TRBJ2-3; no clear D gene. The specimen comprised CD4+ or CD8+ T cells sorted from blood, sampled in a trial of the OX40 agonist ivuxolimab. The clonotype comes from an adult with an advanced solid tumor such as melanoma, head and neck, liver or kidney cancer. CDR3 in DNA: TGTGCCAGCAGCTTGACAGTTGGGATGAATACGCAGTATTTT. This sequence encodes CASSLTVGMNTQYF.